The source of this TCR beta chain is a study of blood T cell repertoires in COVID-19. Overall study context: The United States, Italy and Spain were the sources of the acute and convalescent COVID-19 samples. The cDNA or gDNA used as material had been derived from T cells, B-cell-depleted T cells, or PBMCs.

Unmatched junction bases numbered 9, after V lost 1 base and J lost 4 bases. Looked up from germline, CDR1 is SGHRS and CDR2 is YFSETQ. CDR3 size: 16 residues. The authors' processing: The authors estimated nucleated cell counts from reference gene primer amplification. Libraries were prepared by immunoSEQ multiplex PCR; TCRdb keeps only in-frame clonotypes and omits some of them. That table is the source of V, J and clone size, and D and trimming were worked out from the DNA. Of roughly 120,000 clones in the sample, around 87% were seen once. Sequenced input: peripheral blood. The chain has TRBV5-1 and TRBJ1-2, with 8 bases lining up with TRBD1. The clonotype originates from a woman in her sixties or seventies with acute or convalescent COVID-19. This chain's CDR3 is CASSLSGGQGAYGYTF. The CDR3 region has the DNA TGCGCCAGCAGCTTGAGTGGGGGCCAGGGGGCCTATGGCTACACCTTC.